Sequencing of this T cell receptor beta chain was carried out in a study of identical twins. Overall study findings and caveats: Models, which agreed with sharing between unrelated individuals, nonetheless underestimated the out-of-frame TCR alpha sharing seen in monozygotic twins.

There are a few counts of this clonotype. Its antigen is still unknown. The length of the CDR3 is 15 residues. Germline lookup yields CDR1 SGDLS and CDR2 YYNGEE. Trimming stripped 0 bases from V and 5 bases from J, with 12 bases between. Via MiXCR, TCRdb re-called the 5' RACE reads, giving one row per CDR3 protein. This table has approximately 230,000 distinct CDR3 sequences, 6.5% appearing once. These records were also assigned to another study, of T cells expressing NK-cell markers.

Sequences were obtained from CD8+ T cells sorted from blood. The chain carries TRBV9 and TRBJ2-1; TRBD1 is a possible D gene (7 bases). The clonotype was recovered from a woman aged 18-29 years in good health. The CDR3 coding sequence is TGTGCCAGCAGCGTAGCCTCAGGGGGGCACAATGAGCAGTTCTTC. Its translation is CASSVASGGHNEQFF.